Included here is one T cell receptor beta chain sequence, with context. The data were taken from a study of T-cell reconstitution after alpha-beta-depleted transplantation in children. The CDR3 runs to 16 residues. The germline V gene encodes CDR1 KGHSH and CDR2 LQKENI. V trimming: 3 bases; J trimming: 6 bases; junction bases outside the gene matches: 10. This sample's TCRbeta library carried unique molecular identifier barcodes. MiXCR, applied by TCRdb to the PCR reads, yields one record per CDR3 protein. The table shows around 800,000 distinct CDR3 sequences, with approximately 15% occurring only once.

The sequencing here drew on PBMCs, mostly from graft donor cells, taken 360 days after TCRalphabeta/CD19-depleted stem cell transplant. This receptor was taken from a male patient aged 10-17 years who had a stem cell transplant for acute lymphoblastic leukemia, so the T cells may come from the graft donor. The chain carries TRBV18 and TRBJ2-7; TRBD2 aligns across 11 bases. The CDR3 nucleotides read TGTGCCAGCTCACCTCAAACCGGGACTAGCGGACCCGAGCAGTACTTC. Translating it yields CASSPQTGTSGPEQYF.